This T cell receptor (beta chain) was captured by sequencing in a study of T cell responses to AZD1222 COVID-19 vaccine. Whole-study findings and limits: Clonal diversity was possibly underestimated, and the donors were mostly white British, with more females. Receipt of two AZD1222 doses was followed by a rise in Spike-specific TCR breadth and depth. CD4 TCRs covered the whole spike, strongest at regions 160-218 and 743-854.

This CDR3 is built from 13 residues. The V end lost 3 bases, the J end lost 5 bases, and 9 bases lay between the germline ends. CDR1 and CDR2 from the germline V gene are KGHSH and LQKENI. Remarks on this clone: Its antigen remains unknown.

TCRdb's table, derived via immunoSEQ multiplex PCR, lists solely in-frame clones and lacks some. Among fewer than 200,000 clones listed, approximately 94% were seen once. The receptor comes from an adult in good health. This material consisted of peripheral blood, taken on day 0 of AZD1222 vaccination. The chain is built from TRBV18 and TRBJ2-3; D uncertain. Here the CDR3 reads CASSPNVGDTQYF. Written as DNA, the CDR3 is TGTGCCAGCTCACCTAATGTGGGAGATACGCAGTATTTT.